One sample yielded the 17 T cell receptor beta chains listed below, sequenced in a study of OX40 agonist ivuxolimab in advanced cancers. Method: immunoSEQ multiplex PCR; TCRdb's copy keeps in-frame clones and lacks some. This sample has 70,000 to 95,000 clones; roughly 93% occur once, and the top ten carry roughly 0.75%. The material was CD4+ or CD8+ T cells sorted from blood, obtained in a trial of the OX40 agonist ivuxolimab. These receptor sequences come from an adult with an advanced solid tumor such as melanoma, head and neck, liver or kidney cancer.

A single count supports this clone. The CDR3, as DNA: TGTGCCAGCAGCTTATCAGGGGAAGAGACCCAGTACTTC. Residues: CASSLSGEETQYF. This chain joins TRBV7-9 and TRBJ2-5, with D possibly being TRBD1 (6 bases). The V gene lost 2 bases and the J gene lost 3 bases, with 7 bases spanning the gap. The CDR3 sequence is 13 residues long. CDR1 and CDR2 (germline): SEHNR, FQNEAQ (reference sequence).

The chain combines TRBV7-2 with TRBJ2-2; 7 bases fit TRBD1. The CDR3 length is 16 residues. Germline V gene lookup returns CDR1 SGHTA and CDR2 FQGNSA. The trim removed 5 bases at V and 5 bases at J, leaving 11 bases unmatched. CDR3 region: CASSPRDIRGTGELFF. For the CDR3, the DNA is TGTGCCAGCAGCCCCCGGGACATCAGGGGGACCGGGGAGCTGTTTTTT.

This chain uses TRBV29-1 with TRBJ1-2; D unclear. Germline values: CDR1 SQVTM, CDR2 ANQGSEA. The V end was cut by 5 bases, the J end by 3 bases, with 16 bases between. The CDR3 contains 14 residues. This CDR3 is CSVFGSGDDYGYTF. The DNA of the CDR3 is TGCAGCGTTTTCGGTAGTGGGGATGACTATGGCTACACCTTC.

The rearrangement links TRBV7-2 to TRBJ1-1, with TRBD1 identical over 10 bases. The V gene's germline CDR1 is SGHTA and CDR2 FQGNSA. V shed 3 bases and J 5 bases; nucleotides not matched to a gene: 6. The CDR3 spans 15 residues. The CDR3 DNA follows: TGTGCCAGCAGCTTCGTCCGGGACAGGGGTACTGAAGCTTTCTTT. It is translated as CASSFVRDRGTEAFF.

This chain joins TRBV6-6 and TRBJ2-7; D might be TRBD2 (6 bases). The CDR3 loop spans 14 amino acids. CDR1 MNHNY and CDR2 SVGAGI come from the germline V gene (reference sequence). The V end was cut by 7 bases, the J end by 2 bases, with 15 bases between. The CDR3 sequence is CASTYTEGPYEQYF. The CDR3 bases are TGTGCCAGCACCTACACGGAGGGACCCTACGAGCAGTACTTC.

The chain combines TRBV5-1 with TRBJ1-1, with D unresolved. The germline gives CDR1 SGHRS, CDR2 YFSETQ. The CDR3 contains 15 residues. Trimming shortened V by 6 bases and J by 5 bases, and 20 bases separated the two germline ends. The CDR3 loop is CASTIDPRARTEAFF. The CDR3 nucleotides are TGCGCCAGCACCATTGACCCAAGGGCGAGAACTGAAGCTTTCTTT.

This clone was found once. The CDR3 sequence is CASSTGMNYGYTF. The CDR3 DNA sequence: TGTGCCAGCAGCACAGGGATGAACTATGGCTACACCTTC. The chain uses TRBV5-5 and TRBJ1-2; a possible D gene is TRBD1 (6 bases). This CDR3 has 13 residues. CDR1 is SGHKS and CDR2 is YYEKEE in the germline V gene (reference sequence). Trimming pared 4 bases from V and 2 bases from J, leaving 9 bases between.

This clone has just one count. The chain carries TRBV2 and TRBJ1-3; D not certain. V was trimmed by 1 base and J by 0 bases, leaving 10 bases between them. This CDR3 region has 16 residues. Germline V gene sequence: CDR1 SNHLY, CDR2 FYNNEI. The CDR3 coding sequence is TGTGCCAGCAGTGAAGGGCTGGGGAACTCTGGAAACACCATATATTTT. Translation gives CASSEGLGNSGNTIYF.

Written as DNA, the CDR3 is TGTGCCAGCAGCCAAGGGGTGGTTGTCACTGAAGCTTTCTTT. This codes for CASSQGVVVTEAFF. The chain combines TRBV7-2 with TRBJ1-1; tentatively, D is TRBD1 (5 bases). Trimming took off 5 bases at V and 4 bases at J, with 14 bases between the two ends. Looked up from germline, CDR1 is SGHTA and CDR2 is FQGNSA. This CDR3 region has 14 residues.

The CDR3 coding sequence is TGCAGCGCGCTATTACCGGAGGGACAGGTCCCTGGGACCCAGTACTTC. It specifies CSALLPEGQVPGTQYF. This sequence joins TRBV29-1 and TRBJ2-5, with 8 bases that match TRBD1. Germline-derived CDR1 and CDR2 are SQVTM and ANQGSEA. The CDR3 is 16 amino acids. Unmatched junction bases numbered 20, after V lost 7 bases and J lost 7 bases.

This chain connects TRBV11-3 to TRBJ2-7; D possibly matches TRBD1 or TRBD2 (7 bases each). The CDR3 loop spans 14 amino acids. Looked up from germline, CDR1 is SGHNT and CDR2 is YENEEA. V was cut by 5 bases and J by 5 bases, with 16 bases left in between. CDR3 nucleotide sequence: TGTGCCAGCAGCCCAGGGGGGGCTAGTGACGAGCAGTACTTC. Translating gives CASSPGGASDEQYF.

DNA for the CDR3: TGTGCCAGCAGTTTATTGGGGCGGAGACAGGGTGCCGAGCAGTACTTC. It translates to CASSLLGRRQGAEQYF. This sequence joins TRBV28 and TRBJ2-7; 7 bases fit TRBD1. The germline gives CDR1 MDHEN, CDR2 SYDVKM. The J segment lost 6 bases and the V segment lost 1 base, leaving 12 bases of the junction unmatched. This CDR3 has 16 residues.

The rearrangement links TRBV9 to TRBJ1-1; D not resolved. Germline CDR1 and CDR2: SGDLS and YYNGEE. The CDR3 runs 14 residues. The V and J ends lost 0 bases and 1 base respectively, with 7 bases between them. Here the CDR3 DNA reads TGTGCCAGCAGCGTAGTCCCTGCGAACACTGAAGCTTTCTTT. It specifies CASSVVPANTEAFF.

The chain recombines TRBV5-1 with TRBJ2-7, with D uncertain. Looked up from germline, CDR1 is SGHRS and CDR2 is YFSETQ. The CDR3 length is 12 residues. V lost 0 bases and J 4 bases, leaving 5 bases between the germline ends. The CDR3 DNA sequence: TGCGCCAGCAGCTTGGGTGGGTACGAGCAGTACTTC. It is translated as CASSLGGYEQYF.

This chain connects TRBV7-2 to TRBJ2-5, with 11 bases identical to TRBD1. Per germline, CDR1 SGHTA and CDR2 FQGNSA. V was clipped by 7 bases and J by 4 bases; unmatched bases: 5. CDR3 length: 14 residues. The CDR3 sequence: CASTTGTGGETQYF. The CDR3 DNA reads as TGTGCCAGCACCACCGGGACAGGGGGAGAGACCCAGTACTTC.

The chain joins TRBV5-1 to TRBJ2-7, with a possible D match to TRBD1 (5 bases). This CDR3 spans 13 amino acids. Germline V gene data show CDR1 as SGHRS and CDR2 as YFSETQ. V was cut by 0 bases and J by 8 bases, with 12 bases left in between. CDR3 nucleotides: TGCGCCAGCAGCTTGGAGGACACCCACCAGCAGTACTTC. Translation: CASSLEDTHQQYF.

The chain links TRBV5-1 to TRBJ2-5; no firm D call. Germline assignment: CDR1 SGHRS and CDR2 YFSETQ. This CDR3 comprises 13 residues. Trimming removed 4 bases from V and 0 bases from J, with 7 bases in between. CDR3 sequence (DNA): TGCGCCAGCAGCGGTGGGAACCAAGAGACCCAGTACTTC. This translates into CASSGGNQETQYF.